The present entry profiles one T cell receptor (beta chain) with its context. The RNA, roughly 0.45 to 1 ug, was put through reverse transcription using random hexamers. MiXCR was run by TCRdb on the immunoSEQ multiplex PCR reads, yielding one entry per CDR3 protein. This sample has around 110,000 distinct CDR3 sequences; 96% occur once, and the top ten carry 0.13% to 0.15%. The entry originates in a study of CD8 T cells in Susac syndrome. TCR beta from blood CD8+ and CD4+ T cells was sequenced. This receptor was identified in a human donor with Susac syndrome. Input material: CD4+ T cells from PBMCs.

The CDR3 reads CASSQRPRGSYEQYF. The CDR3 DNA reads as TGTGCCAGCAGCCAAAGACCCAGGGGCTCCTACGAGCAGTACTTC. J is TRBJ2-7 and V is TRBV3-1; perhaps TRBD1 as D (6 bases). V was pared by 2 bases and J by 0 bases, with 11 bases between. The CDR3 has 15 residues. The V gene's germline CDR1 is LGHDT and CDR2 YNNKEL (reference sequence).